This TCR beta chain was retrieved from a study of T cells after yellow fever vaccination. TCRdb re-called the 5' RACE reads through MiXCR, storing one row per CDR3 protein. The sample contains roughly 170,000 distinct CDR3 sequences, approximately 10% of which appear only once. Study results and caveats: After the booster, 96% of CD4 and just over 85% of CD8 primary-response clones were re-detected.

Germline-derived CDR1 and CDR2 are SGHAT and FQNNGV. The CDR3 length is 13 residues. V was shortened by 0 bases and J by 3 bases, with 2 bases between the two germline ends. The table lists this clonotype with many counts. Its antigen remains unknown. The rearrangement uses TRBV11-2 and TRBJ2-2; D remains ambiguous. The sequences come from CD8+ T cells sorted from PBMCs, collected 45 days after the yellow fever booster vaccination. This receptor was obtained from a young man who received the YFV17D yellow fever vaccine. The CDR3 bases are TGTGCCAGCAGCTTAGAGCACACCGGGGAGCTGTTTTTT. The encoded protein is CASSLEHTGELFF. The complete variable domain, with remaining parts taken from reference TRBV11-2 and TRBJ2-2, reads EAGVAQSPRYKIIEKRQSVAFWCNPISGHATLYWYQQILGQGPKLLIQFQNNGVVDDSQLPKDRFSAERLKGVDSTLKIQPAKLEDSAVYLCASSLEHTGELFFGEGSRLTVL.